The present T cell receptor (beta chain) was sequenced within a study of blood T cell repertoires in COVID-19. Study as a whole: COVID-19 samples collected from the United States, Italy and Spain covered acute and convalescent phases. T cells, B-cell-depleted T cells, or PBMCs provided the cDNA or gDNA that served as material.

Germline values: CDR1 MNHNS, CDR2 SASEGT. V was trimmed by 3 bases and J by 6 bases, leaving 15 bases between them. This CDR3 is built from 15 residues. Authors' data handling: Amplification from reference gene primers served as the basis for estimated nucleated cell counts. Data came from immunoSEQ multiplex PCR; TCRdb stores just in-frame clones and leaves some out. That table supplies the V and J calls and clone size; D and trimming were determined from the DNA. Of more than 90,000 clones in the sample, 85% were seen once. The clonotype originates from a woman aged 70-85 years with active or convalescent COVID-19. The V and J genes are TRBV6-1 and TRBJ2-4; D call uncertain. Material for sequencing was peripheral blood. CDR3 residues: CASSDGRLGINIQYF. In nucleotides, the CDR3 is TGTGCCAGCAGTGATGGCAGGTTAGGCATAAACATTCAGTACTTC.